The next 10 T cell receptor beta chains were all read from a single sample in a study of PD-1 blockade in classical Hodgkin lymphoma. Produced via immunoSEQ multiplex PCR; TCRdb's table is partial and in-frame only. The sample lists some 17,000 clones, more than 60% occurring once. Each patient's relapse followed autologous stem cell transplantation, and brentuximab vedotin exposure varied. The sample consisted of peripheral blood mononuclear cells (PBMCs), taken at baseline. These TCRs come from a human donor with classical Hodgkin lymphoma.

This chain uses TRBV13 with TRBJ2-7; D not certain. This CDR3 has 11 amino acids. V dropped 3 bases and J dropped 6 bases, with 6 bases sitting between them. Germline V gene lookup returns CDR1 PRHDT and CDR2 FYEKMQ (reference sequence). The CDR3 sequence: CASSFSSEQYF. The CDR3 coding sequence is TGTGCCAGCAGCTTTAGTTCCGAGCAGTACTTC.

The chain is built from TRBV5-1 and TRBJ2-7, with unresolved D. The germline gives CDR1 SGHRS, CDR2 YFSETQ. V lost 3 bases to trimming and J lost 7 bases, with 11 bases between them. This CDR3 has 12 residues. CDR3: CASSSVGREQYF. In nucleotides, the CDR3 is TGCGCCAGCAGCTCCGTAGGGCGGGAGCAGTACTTC. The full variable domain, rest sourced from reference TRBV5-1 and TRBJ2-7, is KAGVTQTPRYLIKTRGQQVTLSCSPISGHRSVSWYQQTPGQGLQFLFEYFSETQRNKGNFPGRFSGRQFSNSRSEMNVSTLELGDSALYLCASSSVGREQYFGPGTRLTVT.

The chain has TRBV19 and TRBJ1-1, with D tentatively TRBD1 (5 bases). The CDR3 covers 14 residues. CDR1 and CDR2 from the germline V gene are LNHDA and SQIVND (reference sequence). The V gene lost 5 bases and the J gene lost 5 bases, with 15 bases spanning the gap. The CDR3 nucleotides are TGTGCCAGTAGTCCCGGGACGGTAGGGACTGAAGCTTTCTTT. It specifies CASSPGTVGTEAFF.

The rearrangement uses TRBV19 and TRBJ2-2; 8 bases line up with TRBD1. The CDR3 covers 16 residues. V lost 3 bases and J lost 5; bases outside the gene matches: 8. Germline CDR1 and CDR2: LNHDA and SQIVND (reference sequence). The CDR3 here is CASSMLRGRGTGELFF. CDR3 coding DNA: TGTGCCAGTAGTATGCTCAGGGGGCGAGGGACCGGGGAGCTGTTTTTT.

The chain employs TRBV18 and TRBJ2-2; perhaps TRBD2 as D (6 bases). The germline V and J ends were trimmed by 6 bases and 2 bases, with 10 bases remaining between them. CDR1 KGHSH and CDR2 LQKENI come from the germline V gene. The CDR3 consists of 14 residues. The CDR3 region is CASSHGLNTGELFF. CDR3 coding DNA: TGTGCCAGCTCCCACGGACTAAACACCGGGGAGCTGTTTTTT.

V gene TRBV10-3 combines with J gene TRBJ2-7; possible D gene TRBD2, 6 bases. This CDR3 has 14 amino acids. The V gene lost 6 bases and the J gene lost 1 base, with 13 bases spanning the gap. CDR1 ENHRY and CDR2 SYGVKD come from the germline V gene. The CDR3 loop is CAISGGTTSYEQYF. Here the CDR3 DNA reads TGTGCCATCAGCGGCGGGACGACTTCCTACGAGCAGTACTTC.

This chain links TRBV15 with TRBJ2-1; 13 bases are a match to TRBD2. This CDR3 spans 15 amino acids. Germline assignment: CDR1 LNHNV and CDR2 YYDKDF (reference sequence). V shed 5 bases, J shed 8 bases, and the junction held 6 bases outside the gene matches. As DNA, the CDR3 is TGTGCCACCAGCCACCGACTAGCGGGGGGTGATGAGCAGTTCTTC. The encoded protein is CATSHRLAGGDEQFF.

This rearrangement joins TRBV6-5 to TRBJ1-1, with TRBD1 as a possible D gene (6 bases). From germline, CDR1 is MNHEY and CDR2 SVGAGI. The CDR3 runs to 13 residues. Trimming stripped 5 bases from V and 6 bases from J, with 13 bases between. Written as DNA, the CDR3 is TGTGCCAGCAGTCGACCAGGGGCCCCTGAAGCTTTCTTT. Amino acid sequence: CASSRPGAPEAFF.

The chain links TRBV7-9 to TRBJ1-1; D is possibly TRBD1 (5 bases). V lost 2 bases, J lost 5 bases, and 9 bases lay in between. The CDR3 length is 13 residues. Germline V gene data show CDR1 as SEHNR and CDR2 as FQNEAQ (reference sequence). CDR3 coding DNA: TGTGCCAGCAGCTTATCTGGGGGGACTGAAGCTTTCTTT. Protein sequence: CASSLSGGTEAFF.

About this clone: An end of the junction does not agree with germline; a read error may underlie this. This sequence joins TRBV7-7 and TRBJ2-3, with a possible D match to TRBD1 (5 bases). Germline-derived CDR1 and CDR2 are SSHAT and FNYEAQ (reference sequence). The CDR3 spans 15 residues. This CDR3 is CASSLGAATTDTQYF. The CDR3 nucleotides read TGTGCTAGCAGCTTAGGGGCAGCGACCACAGATACGCAGTATTTT. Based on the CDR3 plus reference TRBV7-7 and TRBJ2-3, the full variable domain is GAGVSQSPRYKVTKRGQDVTLRCDPISSHATLYWYQQALGQGPEFLTYFNYEAQPDKSGLPSDRFSAERPEGSISTLTIQRTEQRDSAMYRCASSLGAATTDTQYFGPGTRLTVL.